This section outlines one T cell receptor beta chain sequence together with its context. Assay: immunoSEQ multiplex PCR; the TCRdb copy retains only in-frame clones and omits some. The profile shows 100,000 to 120,000 clones, 90% of them singletons. The sample is drawn from a study of Tregs in tolerant kidney transplant recipients. Trimming at V came to 7 bases and at J to 1 base, leaving 23 bases not matched to a gene. The CDR3 has 21 amino acids. Germline assignment: CDR1 SNHLY and CDR2 FYNNEI. Here the sequenced sample was CD4+ T cells from blood, taken before the transplant. The TCR comes from a human donor who received a combined kidney and bone marrow transplant. This chain uses TRBV2 with TRBJ2-5; 11 bases fit TRBD2. CDR3 sequence: CASTGDRELNSGTSGQETQYF. The CDR3 nucleotides read TGTGCCAGCACCGGGGACAGGGAGTTGAACTCCGGGACTAGCGGCCAAGAGACCCAGTACTTC.